This entry lists 20 T cell receptor beta chains sequenced from one sample in a study of OX40 agonist ivuxolimab in advanced cancers. TCRdb keeps only in-frame clones here, not all; method: immunoSEQ multiplex PCR. This table holds fewer than 70,000 clones, around 83% found once. Specimen: CD4+ or CD8+ T cells sorted from blood, collected in a trial of the OX40 agonist ivuxolimab. Receptor source: an adult with an advanced solid tumor such as melanoma, head and neck, liver or kidney cancer.

The chain joins TRBV19 to TRBJ2-7; 7 positions match TRBD1. This CDR3 is 15 amino acids long. J gave up 0 bases and V 5 bases, and 7 bases lay outside the gene matches. Looked up from germline, CDR1 is LNHDA and CDR2 is SQIVND (reference sequence). This chain's CDR3 is CASSDRDRSSYEQYF. Here the CDR3 DNA reads TGTGCCAGTAGTGACCGGGACAGAAGCTCCTACGAGCAGTACTTC. Complete variable domain (other parts from reference TRBV19 and TRBJ2-7): DGGITQSPKYLFRKEGQNVTLSCEQNLNHDAMYWYRQDPGQGLRLIYYSQIVNDFQKGDIAEGYSVSREKKESFPLTVTSAQKNPTAFYLCASSDRDRSSYEQYFGPGTRLTVT.

The chain combines TRBV5-1 with TRBJ2-5, with D perhaps TRBD1 (6 bases). The J call may be incorrect, as the DNA end agrees better with TRBJ2-7. The length of the CDR3 is 14 residues. Germline CDR1 SGHRS, CDR2 YFSETQ. CDR3 protein: CASSLADRRYEQYF. In nucleotides, the CDR3 is TGCGCCAGCAGCTTGGCTGACAGGCGCTACGAGCAGTACTTC.

This clone was picked up a small number of times. This rearrangement joins TRBV30 to TRBJ2-1; D is undetermined. CDR3 size: 11 residues. The germline V gene encodes CDR1 GTSNPN and CDR2 SVGIG (reference sequence). Trimming stripped 0 bases from V and 4 bases from J, with 1 base between. The CDR3 coding sequence is TGTGCCTGGAGTGTTTACAATGAGCAGTTCTTC. Residues: CAWSVYNEQFF.

CDR3 DNA: TGTGCCAGCAGCTGGAAACCGGGACGTCAAGAGACCCAGTACTTC. Translating gives CASSWKPGRQETQYF. The genes are TRBV5-8 and TRBJ2-5; D possibly matches TRBD1 or TRBD2 (5 bases each). With 3 bases removed from V and 2 bases from J, the gap between germline ends came to 14 bases. Germline CDR1 reads SGHTS; CDR2 reads YDEGEE. The length of the CDR3 is 15 residues.

J is TRBJ1-2 and V is TRBV7-2, with a tentative D call TRBD1 (5 bases). Germline CDR1 and CDR2: SGHTA and FQGNSA. The CDR3 contains 14 residues. V was cut by 4 bases and J by 8 bases, with 17 bases left in between. The CDR3 nucleotides are TGTGCCAGCAGCTCCAGCTGGCAGGGCGTAGGCTACACCTTC. It yields the protein CASSSSWQGVGYTF.

The chain carries TRBV29-1 and TRBJ1-2; tentatively, D is TRBD1 (6 bases). The CDR3 length is 13 residues. V gave up 4 bases and J gave up 4 bases, with 13 bases separating them. The germline V gene encodes CDR1 SQVTM and CDR2 ANQGSEA. CDR3 amino acids: CSVVWDTAYGYTF. The CDR3, as DNA: TGCAGCGTTGTATGGGACACCGCCTATGGCTACACCTTC. Drawing the rest from reference TRBV29-1 and TRBJ1-2, the complete variable domain is SAVISQKPSRDICQRGTSLTIQCQVDSQVTMMFWYRQQPGQSLTLIATANQGSEATYESGFVIDKFPISRPNLTFSTLTVSNMSPEDSSIYLCSVVWDTAYGYTFGSGTRLTVV.

This clone appeared a single time. The V gene is TRBV12-5, the J gene TRBJ2-2; D possibly corresponds to TRBD1 (5 bases). V shed 4 bases and J shed 0 bases, with 15 bases lying between them. Germline V gives CDR1 LGHNT, CDR2 FRNRAP. The CDR3 contains 17 residues. The CDR3 DNA sequence: TGTGCTAGTGGTTCAAACTACGACAGCGCGAACACCGGGGAGCTGTTTTTT. Residues: CASGSNYDSANTGELFF. Variable domain in full (rest from reference TRBV12-5 and TRBJ2-2): DARVTQTPRHKVTEMGQEVTMRCQPILGHNTVFWYRQTMMQGLELLAYFRNRAPLDDSGMPKDRFSAEMPDATLATLKIQPSEPRDSAVYFCASGSNYDSANTGELFFGEGSRLTVL.

This clone was found a few times. This sequence joins TRBV30 and TRBJ2-2; 8 nucleotides align to TRBD1. V dropped 2 bases and J dropped 7; count of bases not matched to a gene: 12. The CDR3 spans 16 residues. The germline gives CDR1 GTSNPN, CDR2 SVGIG (reference sequence). CDR3 sequence: CAWSLKRTGFSGELFF. DNA for the CDR3: TGTGCCTGGAGTTTGAAGAGGACAGGGTTTAGCGGGGAGCTGTTTTTT.

V and J are TRBV9 and TRBJ1-1, with unresolved D. The V and J ends lost 5 bases and 6 bases respectively, with 17 bases between them. The CDR3 extends over 14 amino acids. Per germline, CDR1 SGDLS and CDR2 YYNGEE. The CDR3 DNA is TGTGCCAGCAGTGGAGACACGGCGTCGGCTGAAGCTTTCTTT. Translated, it gives CASSGDTASAEAFF.

The CDR3 DNA follows: TGTGCCAGCAGCTCCAAAGCAGGGCGGGAGAGAGGCTACACCTTC. Translated, it gives CASSSKAGRERGYTF. This chain links TRBV7-2 with TRBJ1-2; perhaps TRBD1 as D (5 bases). The CDR3 contains 15 residues. Germline CDR1 SGHTA, CDR2 FQGNSA. Between the trimmed V and J ends, which lost 4 bases and 8 bases, there was a span of 20 bases.

The chain couples TRBV29-1 to TRBJ2-3, with TRBD1 matching 7 bases. CDR1 is SQVTM, CDR2 ANQGSEA, per germline. This CDR3 contains 15 residues. The V gene end was trimmed by 6 bases and the J gene end by 0 bases; junction bases not matched to a gene: 9. The DNA for the CDR3 is TGCAGCGTGGGCAAGACAGGGTTGAGCACAGATACGCAGTATTTT. Its translation: CSVGKTGLSTDTQYF.

This chain's CDR3 is CASSDKGIADTQYF. The CDR3 nucleotides read TGTGCCAGCAGTGACAAGGGGATTGCAGATACGCAGTATTTT. The chain employs TRBV6-4 and TRBJ2-3; D perhaps matches TRBD1 (5 bases). The germline CDR1 and CDR2 sequences are MRHNA and SNTAGT. The CDR3 consists of 14 residues. The V end lost 2 bases, the J end lost 4 bases, and 10 bases lay between the germline ends.

This clone showed up just once. The gene calls are TRBV6-1 and TRBJ2-7; 8 nucleotides line up with TRBD1. The length of the CDR3 is 14 residues. From germline, CDR1 is MNHNS and CDR2 SASEGT. The trim removed 3 bases at V and 1 base at J, leaving 2 bases unmatched. CDR3 in DNA: TGTGCCAGCAGTGACAGGGGGCTTTCCTACGAGCAGTACTTC. Protein: CASSDRGLSYEQYF.

The chain carries TRBV4-1 and TRBJ1-6; 7 positions agree with TRBD1. CDR1 and CDR2 from the germline V gene are MGHRA and YSYEKL. This CDR3 contains 18 residues. V dropped 2 bases and J dropped 6; count of bases not matched to a gene: 13. The CDR3 here is CASSQNRMATGPNSPLHF. The DNA of the CDR3 is TGCGCCAGCAGCCAAAACCGAATGGCGACAGGGCCTAATTCACCCCTCCACTTT.

This clone has more than one count but fewer than ten. The V gene is TRBV11-1, the J gene TRBJ2-5; D remains unclear. This CDR3 contains 11 residues. Trimming left V 5 bases short and J 2 bases short, with 3 bases between. Germline V gene lookup returns CDR1 SGHAT and CDR2 FQDESV (reference sequence). The CDR3 is CASSAQETQYF. The CDR3 coding sequence is TGTGCCAGCAGCGCACAAGAGACCCAGTACTTC.

Only a few counts were recorded for this clone. The V call is TRBV18, the J call TRBJ1-1; D may be TRBD1 (5 bases). Germline lookup yields CDR1 KGHSH and CDR2 LQKENI. Trimming shortened V by 1 base and J by 1 base, and 7 bases separated the two germline ends. CDR3 size: 14 residues. The CDR3 coding sequence is TGTGCCAGCTCACCACTCAGGGAGAACACTGAAGCTTTCTTT. The encoded protein is CASSPLRENTEAFF.

The rearrangement links TRBV7-9 to TRBJ2-1; no clear D. This CDR3 contains 12 residues. The germline CDR1 and CDR2 sequences are SEHNR and FQNEAQ (reference sequence). The V end lost 1 base, the J end lost 8 bases, and 6 bases lay between the germline ends. CDR3 bases: TGTGCCAGCAGCTTAGTTGACGATGAGCAGTTCTTC. Its translation: CASSLVDDEQFF.

The CDR3 sequence is CASSPHSTVNTEAFF. The CDR3 nucleotides are TGTGCCAGCAGCCCCCATTCCACGGTGAACACTGAAGCTTTCTTT. This chain joins TRBV5-4 and TRBJ1-1; D gene uncertain. The CDR3 sequence is 15 residues long. V shed 4 bases and J shed 0 bases, with 13 bases lying between them. Germline CDR1 SGHNT, CDR2 YYREEE (reference sequence).

CDR3: CASSTGLAGEGETQYF. In DNA form, the CDR3 reads TGCGCCAGCAGCACCGGACTAGCGGGAGAGGGAGAGACCCAGTACTTC. This chain joins TRBV5-1 and TRBJ2-5, with 13 positions matching TRBD2. This CDR3 has 16 amino acids. Germline V gives CDR1 SGHRS, CDR2 YFSETQ. Losses at the gene ends were 4 bases for V and 4 bases for J; bases not matched to a gene: 7.

The chain combines TRBV2 with TRBJ2-1, with D maybe TRBD2 (6 bases). Germline V gene lookup returns CDR1 SNHLY and CDR2 FYNNEI. Deletions cut 11 bases from V and 4 bases from J, with 18 bases between. The CDR3 length is 14 residues. The CDR3 is CAGARGAGYNEQFF. DNA of the CDR3: TGTGCCGGCGCGCGGGGCGCTGGGTACAATGAGCAGTTCTTC.